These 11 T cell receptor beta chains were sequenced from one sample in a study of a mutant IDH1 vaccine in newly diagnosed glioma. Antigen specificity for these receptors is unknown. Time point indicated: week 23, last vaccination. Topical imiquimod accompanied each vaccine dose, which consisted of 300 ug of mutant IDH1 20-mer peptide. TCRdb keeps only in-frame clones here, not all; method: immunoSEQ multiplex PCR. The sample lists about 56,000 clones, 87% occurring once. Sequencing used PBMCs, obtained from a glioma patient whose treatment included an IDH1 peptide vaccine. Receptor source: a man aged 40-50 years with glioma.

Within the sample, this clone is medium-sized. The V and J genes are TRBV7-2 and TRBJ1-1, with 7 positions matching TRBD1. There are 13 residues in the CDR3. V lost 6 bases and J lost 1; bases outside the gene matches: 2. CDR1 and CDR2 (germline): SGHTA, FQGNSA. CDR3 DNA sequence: TGTGCCAGCAGTCGACAGGGGAACACTGAAGCTTTCTTT. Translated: CASSRQGNTEAFF. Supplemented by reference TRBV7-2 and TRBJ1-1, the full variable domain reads GAGVSQSPSNKVTEKGKDVELRCDPISGHTALYWYRQSLGQGLEFLIYFQGNSAPDKSGLPSDRFSAERTGGSVSTLTIQRTQQEDSAVYLCASSRQGNTEAFFGQGTRLTVV.

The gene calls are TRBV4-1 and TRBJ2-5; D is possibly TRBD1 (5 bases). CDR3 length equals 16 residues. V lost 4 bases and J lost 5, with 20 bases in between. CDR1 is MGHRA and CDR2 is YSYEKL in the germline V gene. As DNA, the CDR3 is TGCGCCAGCAGCCGGGGCGCTAGTCAAGGCCGGGAGACCCAGTACTTC. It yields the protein CASSRGASQGRETQYF.

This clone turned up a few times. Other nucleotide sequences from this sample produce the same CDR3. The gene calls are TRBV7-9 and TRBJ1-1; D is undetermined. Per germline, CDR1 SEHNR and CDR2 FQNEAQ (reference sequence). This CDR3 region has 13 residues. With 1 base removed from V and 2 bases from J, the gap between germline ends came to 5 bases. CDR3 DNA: TGTGCCAGCAGCTTAGAGGGTAACACTGAAGCTTTCTTT. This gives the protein CASSLEGNTEAFF.

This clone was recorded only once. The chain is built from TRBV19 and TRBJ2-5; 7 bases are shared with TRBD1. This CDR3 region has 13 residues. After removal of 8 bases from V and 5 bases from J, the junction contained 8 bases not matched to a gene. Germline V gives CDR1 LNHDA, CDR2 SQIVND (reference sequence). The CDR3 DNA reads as TGTGCCAGTGCGGACAGGCCCCGGGAGACCCAGTACTTC. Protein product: CASADRPRETQYF.

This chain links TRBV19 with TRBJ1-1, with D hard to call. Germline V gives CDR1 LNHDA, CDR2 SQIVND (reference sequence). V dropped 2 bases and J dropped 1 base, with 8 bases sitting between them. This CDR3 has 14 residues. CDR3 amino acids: CASSINPPNTEAFF. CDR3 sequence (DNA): TGTGCCAGTAGTATAAATCCTCCGAACACTGAAGCTTTCTTT.

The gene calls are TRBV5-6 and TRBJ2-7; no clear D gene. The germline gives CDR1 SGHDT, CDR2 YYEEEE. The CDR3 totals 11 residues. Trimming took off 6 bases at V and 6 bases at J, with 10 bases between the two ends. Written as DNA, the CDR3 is TGTGCCAGCACAAGACACGCCGAGCAGTACTTC. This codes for CASTRHAEQYF.

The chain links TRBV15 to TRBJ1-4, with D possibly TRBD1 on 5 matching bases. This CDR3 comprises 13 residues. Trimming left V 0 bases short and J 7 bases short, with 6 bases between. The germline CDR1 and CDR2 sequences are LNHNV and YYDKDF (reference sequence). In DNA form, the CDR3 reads TGTGCCACCAGCAGAGATCAGGGTGAAAAACTGTTTTTT. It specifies CATSRDQGEKLFF.

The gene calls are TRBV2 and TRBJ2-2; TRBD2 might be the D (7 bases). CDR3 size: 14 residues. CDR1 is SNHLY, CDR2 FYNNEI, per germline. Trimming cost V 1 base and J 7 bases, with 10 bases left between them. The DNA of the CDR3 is TGTGCCAGCAGTGAAGAGGGGGGGCGCGGGGAGCTGTTTTTT. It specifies CASSEEGGRGELFF.

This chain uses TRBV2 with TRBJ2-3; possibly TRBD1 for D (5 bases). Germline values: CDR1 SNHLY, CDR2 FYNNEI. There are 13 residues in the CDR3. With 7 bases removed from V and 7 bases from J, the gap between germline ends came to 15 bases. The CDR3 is CASTVQGRNTQYF. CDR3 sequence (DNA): TGTGCCAGCACAGTCCAGGGCCGGAATACGCAGTATTTT.

CDR3 sequence (DNA): TGTGCCAGCAGCTTAGACCCCCGACAGCCCTATCAAAGGGGCTACACCTTC. It specifies CASSLDPRQPYQRGYTF. The chain couples TRBV7-2 to TRBJ1-2; D might be TRBD1 (5 bases). There are 17 residues in the CDR3. V lost 1 base and J lost 8, with 23 bases in between. Germline-derived CDR1 and CDR2 are SGHTA and FQGNSA.

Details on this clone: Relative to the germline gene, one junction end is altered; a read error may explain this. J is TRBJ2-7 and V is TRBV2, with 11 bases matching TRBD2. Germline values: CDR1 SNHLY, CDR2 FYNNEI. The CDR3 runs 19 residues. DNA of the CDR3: TGTGCCAGCAGAGAAGTGACTAGCGGGACCGCGGCGAGGGGATACGAGCAGTACTTC. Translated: CASREVTSGTAARGYEQYF.